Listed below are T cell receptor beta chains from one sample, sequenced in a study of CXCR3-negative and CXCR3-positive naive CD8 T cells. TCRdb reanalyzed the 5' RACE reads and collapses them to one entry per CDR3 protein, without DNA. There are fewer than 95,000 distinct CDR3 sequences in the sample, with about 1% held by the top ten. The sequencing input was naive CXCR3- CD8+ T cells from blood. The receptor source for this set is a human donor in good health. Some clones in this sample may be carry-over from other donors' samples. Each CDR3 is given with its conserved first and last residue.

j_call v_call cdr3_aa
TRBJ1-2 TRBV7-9 CASSFGFPDYGYTF
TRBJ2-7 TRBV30 CAWSYYTYEQYF
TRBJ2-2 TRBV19 CASSISGGNTGELFF
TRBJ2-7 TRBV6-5 CASSLMGESSYEQYF
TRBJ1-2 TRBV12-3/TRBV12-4 CASTQDSPANYGYTF
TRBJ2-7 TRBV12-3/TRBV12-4 CASSLSAGGAYEQYF
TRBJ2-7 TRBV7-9 CASSLDALFSSYEQYF
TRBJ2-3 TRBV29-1 CSVEDTRTSGSTDTQYF
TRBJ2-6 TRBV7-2 CASSQTPGTGGSGANVLTF
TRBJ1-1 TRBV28 CASSLVREYHQAFF
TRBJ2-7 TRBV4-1 CASSQELGNEQYF
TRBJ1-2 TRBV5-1 CASSLDSGTHPRYDYTF
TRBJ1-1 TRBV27 CASSLGVWDTEAFF
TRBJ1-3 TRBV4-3 CASSPSGHSGNTIYF
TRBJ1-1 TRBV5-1 CASSLGFEETEAFF
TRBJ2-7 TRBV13 CASSFEAGGTNEQYF
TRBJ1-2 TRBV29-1 CSVGGGTVYGYTF
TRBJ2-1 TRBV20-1 CSPELAGGNNEQFF
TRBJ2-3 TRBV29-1 CSVAGTQDAGTDTQYF
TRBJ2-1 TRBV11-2 CASSLTSGYNEQFF
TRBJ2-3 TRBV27 CASSFTGGAVDTQYF
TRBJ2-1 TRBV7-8 CASSLASQNEQFF
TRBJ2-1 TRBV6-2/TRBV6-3 CASSSLAKKFF
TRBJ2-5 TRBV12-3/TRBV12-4 CASRRAGGPETQYF
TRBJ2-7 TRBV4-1 CASSQVTAYEQYF
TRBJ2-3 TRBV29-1 CSADSATLTDTQYF
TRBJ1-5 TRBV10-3 CAIGGKYSNQPQHF
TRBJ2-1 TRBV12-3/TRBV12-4 CACSSSTDNEQFF
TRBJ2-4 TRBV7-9 CASSSPDGPLDIQYF
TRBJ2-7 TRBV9 CASSSDYEQYF
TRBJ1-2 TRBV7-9 CASSLVGDKGYTF
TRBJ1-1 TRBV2 CASSIGLRGTEAFF
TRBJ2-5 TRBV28 CASSHPGLAGGPGQETQYF
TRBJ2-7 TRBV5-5 CASSTTSGSYEQYF
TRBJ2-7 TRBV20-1 CSARVGPDSYEQYF
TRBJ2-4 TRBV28 CASSLSIENIQYF
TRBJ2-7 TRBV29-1 CSVEAVLGTRAGEQYF
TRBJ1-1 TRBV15 CATSLSGTSNTEAFF
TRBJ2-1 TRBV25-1 CASSTASSYNEQFF
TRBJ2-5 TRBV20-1 CSARDFGRGNQETQYF
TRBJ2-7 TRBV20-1 CSARDPGTYSYEQYF
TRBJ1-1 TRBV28 CASSQLNFMNTEAFF
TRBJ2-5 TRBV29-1 CSVEMAGGQETQYF
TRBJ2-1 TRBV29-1 CSVVPPSSAYNEQFF
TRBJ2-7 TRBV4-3 CASSQDPSGTYEQYF
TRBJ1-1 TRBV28 CASSFPTSTPNTEAFF
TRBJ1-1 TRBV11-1 CASSLAAGPTEAFF
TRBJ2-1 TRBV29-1 CSVSLARTVNEQLF
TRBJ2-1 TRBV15 CATSMSGGNNEQFF
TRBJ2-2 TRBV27 CASMSYGGALNTGELFF
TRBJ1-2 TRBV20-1 CSATEEGNYGYTF
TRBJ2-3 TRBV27 CASSLSRGRFSTDTQYF
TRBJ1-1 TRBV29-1 CSVEGLAFTVGSEAFF
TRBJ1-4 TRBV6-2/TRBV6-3 CASSGLIRGKLFF
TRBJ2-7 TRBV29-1 CSVGGGPYEQYF